This record concerns one T cell receptor beta chain sequence. This entry belongs to a study of blood T cell repertoires in COVID-19. Across the study: Both acute and convalescent COVID-19 samples were obtained from the United States, Italy and Spain. T cells, B-cell-depleted T cells, or PBMCs supplied cDNA or gDNA.

Authors' analysis steps: Scientists estimated how many nucleated cells there were by amplifying reference gene primers. The assay was immunoSEQ multiplex PCR, and TCRdb's table has in-frame clones only and misses some. That table supplies the V and J calls and clone size; D and trimming were determined from the DNA. The table shows around 76,000 clones, with approximately 90% occurring only once. This CDR3 is built from 16 residues. V gave up 4 bases and J gave up 2 bases, with 17 bases separating them. Per the germline V gene, CDR1 is SGDLS and CDR2 is YYNGEE. This chain joins TRBV9 and TRBJ2-3, with D possibly being TRBD1 (5 bases). Sequencing was done on a sample of peripheral blood. The receptor's source is a man in his sixties with acute or convalescent COVID-19. The CDR3 DNA follows: TGTGCCAGCAGCCCCCACTCAGGGTGGGTCACAGATACGCAGTATTTT. This codes for CASSPHSGWVTDTQYF.